What follows are 2 T cell receptor beta chains derived from one specimen sequenced in a study of blood T cell repertoires in COVID-19. The protocol was immunoSEQ multiplex PCR, while the TCRdb copy is restricted to in-frame clones and leaves out a portion. In the table there are some 300,000 clones, about nine tenths of which are singletons. The sequencing input was peripheral blood. These receptors originate from a woman in her forties or fifties with COVID-19, enrolled during active disease.

The chain uses TRBV7-9 and TRBJ2-1; D may be TRBD2 (5 bases). The CDR3 covers 15 residues. V lost 4 bases and J 5 bases, leaving 15 bases between the germline ends. CDR1 SEHNR and CDR2 FQNEAQ come from the germline V gene (reference sequence). The CDR3 sequence is CASSSVRGVDNEQFF. The CDR3 bases are TGTGCCAGCAGCTCCGTACGGGGAGTCGACAATGAGCAGTTCTTC. Variable domain in full (rest from reference TRBV7-9 and TRBJ2-1): DTGVSQNPRHKITKRGQNVTFRCDPISEHNRLYWYRQTLGQGPEFLTYFQNEAQLEKSRLLSDRFSAERPKGSFSTLEIQRTEQGDSAMYLCASSSVRGVDNEQFFGPGTRLTVL.

About this clone: The identical CDR3 is also encoded by other nucleotide sequences in the sample. The chain is built from TRBV19 and TRBJ2-7; D is ambiguous. The V and J ends lost 3 bases and 0 bases respectively, with 6 bases between them. This CDR3 contains 13 residues. Germline lookup yields CDR1 LNHDA and CDR2 SQIVND (reference sequence). CDR3 sequence reads: CASSIELSYEQYF. For the CDR3, the DNA is TGTGCCAGTAGTATCGAGCTCTCCTACGAGCAGTACTTC.